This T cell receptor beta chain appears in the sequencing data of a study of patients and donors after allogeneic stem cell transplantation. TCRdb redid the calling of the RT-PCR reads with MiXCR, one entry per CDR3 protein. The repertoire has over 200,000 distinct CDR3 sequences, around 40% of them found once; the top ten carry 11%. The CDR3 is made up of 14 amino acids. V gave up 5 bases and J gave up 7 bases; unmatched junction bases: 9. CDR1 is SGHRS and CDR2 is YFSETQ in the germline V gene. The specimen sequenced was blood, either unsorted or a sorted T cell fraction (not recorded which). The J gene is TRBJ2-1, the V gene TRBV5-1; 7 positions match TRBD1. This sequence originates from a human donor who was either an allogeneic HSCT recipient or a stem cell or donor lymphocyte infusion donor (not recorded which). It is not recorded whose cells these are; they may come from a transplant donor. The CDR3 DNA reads TGCGCCAGCAGTCGATCGAACAGGGGAAATGAGCAGTTCTTC. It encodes CASSRSNRGNEQFF.